This TCR beta chain was identified in a study of blood T cell repertoires in COVID-19 (dated by TCRdb to the early 2020s). A note on the overall study: Collaborator samples came from the United States, Italy and Spain and covered acute and convalescent phases of COVID-19. The prospective study material was composed of cDNA or gDNA derived from T cells, B-cell-depleted T cells, or PBMCs. The dataset comprised deeply sampled blood TCRbeta repertoires from subjects exposed to, actively infected with, or recovered from COVID-19. The repertoires were released in a freely available public database intended as a resource for research on the immune response to SARS-CoV-2. Samples were obtained from the ongoing ImmuneRACE study (first 160 participants) and from 950 to 1,500 subjects provided by 6 global collaborators. The sample metadata nearly always contained a de-identified subject ID, COVID-19 status, age in years and sex. Where HLA class I and class II types were available, the types were taken from metadata supplied by the sample provider, not from assay-based typing.

Whole blood was collected in K2EDTA tubes by collaborating institutions according to the institutions' own protocols. For TCRbeta analysis, collaborator samples were shipped as frozen whole blood, as isolated PBMCs, or as DNA extracted from either sample type. Study-level results and caveats: The amount of clinical and demographic metadata varied by source and participant and was provided uncurated.

The immunoSEQ Assay, a bias-controlled multiplex PCR, was used to amplify TCRbeta CDR3 regions from genomic DNA. From the authors' description of their analysis: Within the assay, amplification of reference gene primers was used to estimate how many nucleated cells each sample contained. To quantify the absolute abundance of each unique TCRbeta CDR3 rearrangement, sequence reads were collapsed and filtered. For each sample, productive Simpson clonality was calculated by taking the square root of Simpson's diversity index across productive rearrangements. TCRdb provides this immuneACCESS table in a form limited to in-frame rearrangements. Some clones are lacking; in checked studies, under half of them reflect an unresolved V gene, and why the rest are absent is not known. That table supplies the V and J calls and clone size; D and trimming were determined from the DNA. This sample is represented by 100,000 to 150,000 clones; about 84% of them were singletons. 9% to 15% of the sample is taken by the ten largest.

The germline ends are 13 bases apart after V is trimmed by 5 bases and J by 2 bases. The CDR3, from cysteine to phenylalanine, totals 14 residues. The entry retains the CDR3 DNA only, 42 bases that are in frame from base 1. The germline V gene encodes CDR1 LNHDA and CDR2 SQIVND (reference sequence). To note about this clone: Its cognate antigen has yet to be identified. Per-base quality was not reported, and no clone a single base away is much larger than it.

The receptor was isolated from a woman aged 55-69 years with acute or convalescent COVID-19. The sequence joins TRBV19 to TRBJ2-7; tentative D gene TRBD2, with 6 bases matching. The sequencing input was peripheral blood. The CDR3 region: CASSVRTGAYEQYF. The sequenced DNA is TGTGCCAGTAGTGTCCGGACGGGGGCCTACGAGCAGTACTTC. Beyond the CDR3, the reference TRBV19 and TRBJ2-7 genes provide the residues; the full variable domain reads: DGGITQSPKYLFRKEGQNVTLSCEQNLNHDAMYWYRQDPGQGLRLIYYSQIVNDFQKGDIAEGYSVSREKKESFPLTVTSAQKNPTAFYLCASSVRTGAYEQYFGPGTRLTVT.